This T cell receptor (beta chain) stems from a study of T cells expressing NK-cell markers. Looking at the study overall: Within the sequenced cohort of eight donors, seven exhibited HCMV seropositivity and one was seronegative.

Synthesis of TCR beta cDNA relied on 5'RACE template switching carrying UMIs. For each CDR3 protein, TCRdb gives one entry from its re-call of the 5' RACE reads, without DNA. The sample spans around 470,000 distinct CDR3 sequences; the ten largest clones claim about 1.5%. The V gene's germline CDR1 is MGHRA and CDR2 YSYEKL. The CDR3 is made up of 14 amino acids. The sequence came from a woman aged 50 to 65 in good health. The chain uses TRBV4-1 and TRBJ1-4. Material for sequencing was blood T cells: a sorted CD56 or NKG2C T cell subset, CD4+ or CD8+ T cells, or bulk PBMC T cells (not recorded which). CDR3 loop: CASSQGSDWRKLFF.